Presented here are 26 T cell receptor beta chains from one specimen sequenced in a study of vaccination effects on CD4 cells after COVID-19 (dated by TCRdb to about 2022). Their antigens are not known. In the ViraFEST assay, PBMC were stimulated with viral peptide pools, and antigen-specific CD4+ T cell clonotypes were then identified by expansion using TCR sequencing. After about 9 days of culture, CD4+ T cells were isolated with the EasySep CD4+ T cell isolation kit. Libraries were built with the immunoSEQ multiplex PCR assay. TCRdb limited this immuneACCESS table to in-frame rearrangements with V and J called. A share of clones is missing; checked studies link under half to unresolved V genes, and the rest is unexplained. In all, the sample holds more than 25,000 clones, and approximately 68% of those were seen once. The ten largest clones add up to 25% to 30% of the sample. The input for sequencing was CD4+ T cells from PBMCs cultured with HCoV-229E spike peptides, taken before COVID-19 vaccination. Reading the label with the study, this specimen's cell subset or site is: HCoV-229E spike overlapping peptide pool stimulation. Receptors were obtained from a human donor who received a COVID-19 vaccine.

V usage is TRBV6-5 and J usage is TRBJ2-7; 8 positions agree with TRBD2. Germline-derived CDR1 and CDR2 are MNHEY and SVGAGI. This CDR3 is 13 amino acids long. J lost 3 bases, V lost 6 bases, and 4 bases had no gene match. This CDR3 is CASRAGDFYEQYF. CDR3 nucleotide sequence: TGTGCCAGCAGAGCGGGGGATTTCTACGAGCAGTACTTC.

This chain's CDR3 is CASSRQGAYQETQYF. CDR3 sequence (DNA): TGCGCCAGCAGCAGACAGGGCGCGTACCAAGAGACCCAGTACTTC. V is TRBV5-1 and J is TRBJ2-5; 7 positions match TRBD1. The CDR3 totals 15 residues. Trimming cost V 4 bases and J 0 bases; bases outside gene matches: 6. Germline V gene lookup returns CDR1 SGHRS and CDR2 YFSETQ.

The J gene is TRBJ2-1, the V gene TRBV5-1; 7 nucleotides line up with TRBD1. This CDR3 comprises 14 residues. Germline CDR1 reads SGHRS; CDR2 reads YFSETQ. Losses at the gene ends were 3 bases for V and 6 bases for J; bases not matched to a gene: 6. CDR3 loop: CASSSVTGANEQFF. Written as DNA, the CDR3 is TGCGCCAGCAGCTCAGTCACAGGGGCCAATGAGCAGTTCTTC.

This clone occurred a few times. V gene TRBV6-1 combines with J gene TRBJ2-3, with D uncertain. Germline-derived CDR1 and CDR2 are MNHNS and SASEGT. This CDR3 is 13 amino acids long. Trimming shortened V by 3 bases and J by 4 bases, and 8 bases separated the two germline ends. CDR3 nucleotides: TGTGCCAGCAGTGACCCGGCACCAGATACGCAGTATTTT. Translating gives CASSDPAPDTQYF.

The chain uses TRBV28 and TRBJ1-5; D is perhaps TRBD1 (5 bases). V was shortened by 6 bases and J by 2 bases, with 14 bases between the two germline ends. Germline CDR1 is MDHEN and CDR2 is SYDVKM. This CDR3 comprises 15 residues. The CDR3 nucleotides are TGTGCCAGCAGCAGGGTTGGGTCTGGCAATCAGCCCCAGCATTTT. Encoded protein: CASSRVGSGNQPQHF.

The chain employs TRBV30 and TRBJ1-6; D may be TRBD1 (5 bases). Germline V gives CDR1 GTSNPN, CDR2 SVGIG (reference sequence). Trimming removed 0 bases at V and 7 bases at J, with 16 bases between. The CDR3 has 16 amino acids. DNA for the CDR3: TGTGCCTGGAGTGTACTAGGGCAGGGCAACAATTCACCCCTCCACTTT. Its translation: CAWSVLGQGNNSPLHF.

The chain combines TRBV2 with TRBJ1-6, with 7 bases identical to TRBD1. The CDR3 loop spans 15 amino acids. V was pared by 4 bases and J by 10 bases, with 10 bases of the junction left unmatched. The germline V gene has CDR1 SNHLY and CDR2 FYNNEI. CDR3 sequence: CASSAYSRGQSPLHF. The DNA of the CDR3 is TGTGCCAGCAGTGCGTATTCTAGGGGGCAGTCACCCCTCCACTTT.

CDR3 coding DNA: TGTGCCAGCAGCGTAGAGGGGGGCCACTCTGGAAACACCATATATTTT. It specifies CASSVEGGHSGNTIYF. This chain connects TRBV9 to TRBJ1-3, with D possibly TRBD1 on 6 matching bases. Trimming left V 0 bases short and J 0 bases short, with 10 bases between. The CDR3 is 16 amino acids. Germline assignment: CDR1 SGDLS and CDR2 YYNGEE.

The chain joins TRBV19 to TRBJ1-2; a possible D gene is TRBD1 (6 bases). This CDR3 contains 13 residues. The germline V gene encodes CDR1 LNHDA and CDR2 SQIVND (reference sequence). The V end was cut by 4 bases, the J end by 0 bases, with 6 bases between. CDR3 sequence reads: CASSTGANYGYTF. The CDR3 nucleotides are TGTGCCAGTAGTACAGGGGCTAACTATGGCTACACCTTC.

This clone has only a few counts. This rearrangement joins TRBV28 to TRBJ2-7; a possible D gene is TRBD1 (5 bases). The CDR3 is 15 amino acids. Looked up from germline, CDR1 is MDHEN and CDR2 is SYDVKM. V was cut by 8 bases and J by 4 bases, with 21 bases left in between. This CDR3 is CASAEDETAQYEQYF. CDR3 in DNA: TGTGCCAGCGCCGAAGATGAGACAGCCCAATACGAGCAGTACTTC.

This rearrangement joins TRBV4-2 to TRBJ1-5; D gene unclear. Germline V CDR1 and CDR2: LGHNA, YNFKEQ. The CDR3 has 15 residues. V lost 0 bases and J 4 bases, leaving 10 bases between the germline ends. The CDR3: CASSQDPPPNQPQHF. Written as DNA, the CDR3 is TGTGCCAGCAGCCAAGATCCCCCCCCAAATCAGCCCCAGCATTTT.

The genes are TRBV20-1 and TRBJ1-1, with 8 bases matching TRBD1. CDR1 and CDR2 (germline): DFQATT, SNEGSKA (reference sequence). The CDR3 totals 11 residues. The CDR3 loop is CRATGGTEAFF. The CDR3 nucleotides are TGCAGAGCCACAGGGGGCACTGAAGCTTTCTTT.

The chain combines TRBV18 with TRBJ1-5; TRBD1 matches 8 bases. The CDR3 is made up of 15 amino acids. Trimming removed 3 bases from V and 7 bases from J; junction bases left unmatched: 8. CDR1 is KGHSH and CDR2 is LQKENI in the germline V gene. CDR3 in amino acids: CASSPNQGAGQPQHF. The CDR3 nucleotides are TGTGCCAGCTCACCTAATCAGGGGGCAGGGCAGCCCCAGCATTTT.

The chain couples TRBV2 to TRBJ2-7; TRBD2 matches 13 bases. The germline CDR1 and CDR2 sequences are SNHLY and FYNNEI. There are 15 residues in the CDR3. V lost 3 bases, J lost 3 bases, and 2 bases stayed unmatched. The CDR3 region is CASSERTSGSYEQYF. DNA of the CDR3: TGTGCCAGCAGTGAGAGGACTAGCGGGAGCTACGAGCAGTACTTC.

Only a few counts were recorded for this clone. The chain recombines TRBV14 with TRBJ2-7; D gene uncertain. The length of the CDR3 is 15 residues. Germline V gene data show CDR1 as SGHDN and CDR2 as FVKESK. Trimming stripped 3 bases from V and 3 bases from J, with 15 bases between. Here the CDR3 DNA reads TGTGCCAGCAGCCATGTGGCTACATCGATCTACGAGCAGTACTTC. Translated: CASSHVATSIYEQYF.

The gene calls are TRBV5-5 and TRBJ1-1; no clear D gene. The germline V gene has CDR1 SGHKS and CDR2 YYEKEE (reference sequence). The CDR3 extends over 13 amino acids. The V end lost 2 bases, the J end lost 3 bases, and 8 bases lay between the germline ends. The CDR3 bases are TGTGCCAGCAGCTTTTCTCCGGACACTGAAGCTTTCTTT. Its protein product is CASSFSPDTEAFF.

J is TRBJ2-2 and V is TRBV5-4; D is undetermined. Between the trimmed V and J ends, which lost 1 base and 5 bases, there was a span of 3 bases. The CDR3 spans 12 residues. Germline V gene lookup returns CDR1 SGHNT and CDR2 YYREEE (reference sequence). CDR3 nucleotides: TGTGCCAGCAGCTTGAGTACCGGGGAGCTGTTTTTT. This encodes CASSLSTGELFF.

The J gene is TRBJ2-7, the V gene TRBV30; the match to TRBD2 covers 14 bases. V shed 4 bases, J shed 4 bases, and the junction held 6 bases outside the gene matches. CDR3 length: 15 residues. CDR1 is GTSNPN, CDR2 SVGIG, per germline (reference sequence). The CDR3 sequence: CAWTHWTSGRYEQYF. The CDR3 DNA reads TGTGCCTGGACTCACTGGACTAGCGGGAGGTACGAGCAGTACTTC. Based on the CDR3 plus reference TRBV30 and TRBJ2-7, the full variable domain is SQTIHQWPATLVQPVGSPLSLECTVEGTSNPNLYWYRQAAGRGLQLLFYSVGIGQISSEVPQNLSASRPQDRQFILSSKKLLLSDSGFYLCAWTHWTSGRYEQYFGPGTRLTVT.

The chain links TRBV19 to TRBJ1-3; D is uncertain. V was clipped by 4 bases and J by 0 bases, with 19 bases between them. The CDR3 runs to 18 residues. Germline V gene sequence: CDR1 LNHDA, CDR2 SQIVND (reference sequence). In nucleotides, the CDR3 is TGTGCCAGTAGTACCACAGCTCTCAGTCTTCTCTCTGGAAACACCATATATTTT. This encodes CASSTTALSLLSGNTIYF.

CDR3 residues: CASSYSQETQYF. CDR3 DNA: TGTGCCAGCAGTTACTCTCAAGAGACCCAGTACTTC. The rearrangement joins TRBV6-2 or TRBV6-3 to TRBJ2-5, with D unresolved. Trimming pared 0 bases from V and 2 bases from J, leaving 1 base between. The CDR3 runs 12 residues. CDR1 MNHEY and CDR2 SVGEGT come from the germline V gene.

In its sample, this clone was seen a few times. Distinct nucleotide sequences in the sample also encode this CDR3. The chain has TRBV2 and TRBJ1-1, with D unclear. The CDR3 is made up of 12 amino acids. From germline, CDR1 is SNHLY and CDR2 FYNNEI. Trimming pared 2 bases from V and 0 bases from J, leaving 1 base between. CDR3 sequence: CASSELNTEAFF. The CDR3 DNA reads TGTGCCAGCAGTGAACTGAACACTGAAGCTTTCTTT.

The rearrangement joins TRBV7-2 to TRBJ1-1, with a possible D match to TRBD1 (6 bases). This CDR3 is built from 13 residues. V dropped 1 base and J dropped 4 bases, with 7 bases sitting between them. Germline CDR1 and CDR2: SGHTA and FQGNSA. The CDR3 loop is CASSLDRVTEAFF. The CDR3 DNA sequence: TGTGCCAGCAGCTTAGACAGGGTCACTGAAGCTTTCTTT.

This clone was counted between two and nine times. V gene TRBV7-2 combines with J gene TRBJ1-1; no clear D gene. The V gene's germline CDR1 is SGHTA and CDR2 FQGNSA. CDR3 length equals 14 residues. V was shortened by 4 bases and J by 4 bases, with 13 bases between the two germline ends. CDR3 in DNA: TGTGCCAGCAGCTCCACGGCCGGTCCCACTGAAGCTTTCTTT. It specifies CASSSTAGPTEAFF.

This clone occurred a few times. The J gene is TRBJ2-5, the V gene TRBV5-1, with 9 bases identical to TRBD2. The CDR3 has 15 amino acids. The V gene's germline CDR1 is SGHRS and CDR2 YFSETQ. V gave up 6 bases and J gave up 7 bases; unmatched junction bases: 13. The CDR3 bases are TGCGCCAGCACCCCTCCTCTTGGACTAGCGACGACCCAGTACTTC. It is translated as CASTPPLGLATTQYF.

The DNA of the CDR3 is TGTGCCAGCAGCGGACGGACAGGGAAGAATGAAAAACTGTTTTTT. It yields the protein CASSGRTGKNEKLFF. This rearrangement joins TRBV9 to TRBJ1-4; 8 bases are a match to TRBD1. The V gene end was trimmed by 3 bases and the J gene end by 5 bases; junction bases not matched to a gene: 6. The CDR3 has 15 amino acids. Per germline, CDR1 SGDLS and CDR2 YYNGEE. The complete variable domain, with remaining parts taken from reference TRBV9 and TRBJ1-4, reads DSGVTQTPKHLITATGQRVTLRCSPRSGDLSVYWYQQSLDQGLQFLIQYYNGEERAKGNILERFSAQQFPDLHSELNLSSLELGDSALYFCASSGRTGKNEKLFFGSGTQLSVL.

The rearrangement joins TRBV4-3 to TRBJ1-2; the match to TRBD1 covers 7 bases. Per germline, CDR1 LGHNA and CDR2 YSLEER. The ends lost 4 bases at V and 8 bases at J; junction bases unmatched: 13. CDR3 length equals 15 residues. DNA of the CDR3: TGCGCCAGCAGCCCAGCTTCCCGGACAGGCTGGGGCTACACCTTC. This encodes CASSPASRTGWGYTF.